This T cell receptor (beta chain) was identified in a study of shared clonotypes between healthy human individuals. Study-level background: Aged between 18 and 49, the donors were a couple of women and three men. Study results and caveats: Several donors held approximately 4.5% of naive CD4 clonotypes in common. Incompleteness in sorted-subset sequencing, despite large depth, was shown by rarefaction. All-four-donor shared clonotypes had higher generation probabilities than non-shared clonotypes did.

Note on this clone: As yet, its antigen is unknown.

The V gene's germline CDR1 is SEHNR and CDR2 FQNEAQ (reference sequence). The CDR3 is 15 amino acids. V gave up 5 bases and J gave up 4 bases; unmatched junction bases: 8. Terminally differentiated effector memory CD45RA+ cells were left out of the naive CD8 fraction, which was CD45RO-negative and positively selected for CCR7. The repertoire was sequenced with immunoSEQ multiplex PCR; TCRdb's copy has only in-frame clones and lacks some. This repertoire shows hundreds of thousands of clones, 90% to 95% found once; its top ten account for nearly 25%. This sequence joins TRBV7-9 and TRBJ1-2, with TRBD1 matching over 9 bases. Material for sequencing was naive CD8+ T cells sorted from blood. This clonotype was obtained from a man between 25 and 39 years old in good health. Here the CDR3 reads CASSATGGAVYGYTF. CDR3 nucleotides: TGTGCCAGCAGCGCTACAGGGGGCGCGGTCTATGGCTACACCTTC.